A selection of T cell receptor beta chains follows, all from one sample in a study of PD-L1 blockade in urothelial cancer. Sequencing was performed with immunoSEQ multiplex PCR; in TCRdb, only in-frame clones are kept and a portion is missing. Found here are tens of thousands of clones, around four fifths of them singletons; the top ten hold around 4.7%. The sequenced sample was PBMCs, obtained around atezolizumab (anti-PD-L1) treatment. The receptors originated from a man between 65 and 85 years old with urothelial cancer. Both conserved end residues are part of each CDR3. D genes are given only for firm matches. Where a row states a size, it is once, few, many or the class of an expanded clone; other rows omit it.

D	size	V	J	CDR3	DNA
.	.	TRBV10-3	TRBJ2-7	CAISGSAGLIPYEQYF	TGTGCCATCAGTGGGAGTGCCGGACTAATACCTTACGAGCAGTACTTC
.	.	TRBV28	TRBJ2-2	CASSLGAAGELFF	TGTGCCAGCAGTTTGGGGGCTGCCGGGGAGCTGTTTTTT
TRBD1	.	TRBV13	TRBJ2-3	CASSLIRGQGGNKAAYF	TGTGCCAGCAGCTTAATTCGTGGACAGGGGGGGAATAAGGCAGCGTATTTT
.	few	TRBV7-9	TRBJ1-2	CASSLSGGYTF	TGTGCCAGCAGCTTGAGCGGTGGCTACACCTTC
TRBD2	.	TRBV28	TRBJ2-1	CASNLAGAGNEQFF	TGTGCCAGCAATCTAGCGGGAGCGGGAAATGAGCAGTTCTTC
TRBD1	.	TRBV6-1	TRBJ2-7	CASRQGAEQYF	TGTGCCAGTCGACAGGGCGCCGAGCAGTACTTC
.	.	TRBV13	TRBJ2-7	CASSLNTYEQYF	TGTGCCAGCAGCTTAAATACTTACGAGCAGTACTTC
.	once	TRBV4-1	TRBJ2-7	CASSQERSTYEQYF	TGCGCCAGCAGCCAAGAAAGGAGCACCTACGAGCAGTACTTC
.	.	TRBV4-1	TRBJ2-7	CASSQGVASLNEQYF	TGCGCCAGCAGCCAAGGGGTAGCTAGTCTGAACGAGCAGTACTTC
TRBD1	.	TRBV6-5	TRBJ1-2	CASSSTGAGYTF	TGTGCCAGCAGTTCGACAGGGGCCGGCTACACCTTC
TRBD2	.	TRBV5-1	TRBJ2-5	CASSLTGLKRETQYF	TGCGCCAGCAGCCTCACGGGACTAAAAAGAGAGACCCAGTACTTC
TRBD1	few	TRBV27	TRBJ2-1	CASSLGDRVIYNEQFF	TGTGCCAGCAGTTTGGGGGACAGGGTAATCTACAATGAGCAGTTCTTC
.	.	TRBV6-5	TRBJ2-1	CASSNLDTYNEQFF	TGTGCCAGCAGCAATTTGGACACGTACAATGAGCAGTTCTTC
TRBD2	.	TRBV10-3	TRBJ2-3	CAISPSAGTSGRQSTDTQYF	TGTGCCATCAGTCCCTCAGCCGGGACTAGCGGGAGACAAAGCACAGATACGCAGTATTTT
.	.	TRBV28	TRBJ2-7	CASSLRGVRYEQYF	TGTGCCAGCAGTTTAAGGGGCGTCAGATACGAGCAGTACTTC
.	.	TRBV30	TRBJ2-5	CAWTYGSGLQETQYF	TGTGCCTGGACCTACGGGTCTGGCTTACAAGAGACCCAGTACTTC
.	.	TRBV6-1	TRBJ1-4	CASQTNRGRGLFF	TGTGCATCCCAGACAAACCGAGGGAGGGGGCTGTTTTTT